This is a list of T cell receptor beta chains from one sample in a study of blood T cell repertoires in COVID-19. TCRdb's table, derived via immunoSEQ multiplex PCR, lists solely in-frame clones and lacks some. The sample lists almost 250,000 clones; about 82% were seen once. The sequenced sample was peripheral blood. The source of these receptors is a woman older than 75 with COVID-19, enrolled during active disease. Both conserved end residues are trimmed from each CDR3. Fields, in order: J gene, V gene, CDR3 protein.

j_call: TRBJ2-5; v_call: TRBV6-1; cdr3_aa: TSSDGAGVSGETQY
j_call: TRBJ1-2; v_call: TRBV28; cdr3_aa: ASMENSGGYT
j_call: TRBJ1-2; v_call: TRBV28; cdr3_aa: ASSYGQVFGYT
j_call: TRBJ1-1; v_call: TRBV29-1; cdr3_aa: SVDTIRGSEAF
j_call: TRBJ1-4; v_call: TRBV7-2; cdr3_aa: ASSPRQGEGEKLF
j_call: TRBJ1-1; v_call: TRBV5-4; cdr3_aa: ASSLGGGGGGGTEAF
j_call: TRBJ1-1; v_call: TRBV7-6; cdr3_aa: ASSTTGKTEAF
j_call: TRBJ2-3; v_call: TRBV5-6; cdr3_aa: ASSSFFAGRDTDTQY
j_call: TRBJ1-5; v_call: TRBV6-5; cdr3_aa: ASRVQGINNQPQH
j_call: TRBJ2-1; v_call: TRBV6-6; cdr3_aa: ATREGGRNEQF
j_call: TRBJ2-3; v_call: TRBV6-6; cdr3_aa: ASSYGLAGSTDTQY
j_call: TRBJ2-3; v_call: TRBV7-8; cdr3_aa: ASSLEMERGLATQY
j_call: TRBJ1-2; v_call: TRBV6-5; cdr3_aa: ASSPDQTGAYGYT
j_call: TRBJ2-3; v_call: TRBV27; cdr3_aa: ASSPGLAGGEGKADTQY
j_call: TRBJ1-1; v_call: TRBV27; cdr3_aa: ASSLAGWRNTEAF
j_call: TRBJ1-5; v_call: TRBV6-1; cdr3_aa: ASSAPGGTLNQPQH
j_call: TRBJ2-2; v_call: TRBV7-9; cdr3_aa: ASSSGTATNTGELF
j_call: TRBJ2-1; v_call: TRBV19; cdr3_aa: ASRRTGDSYNEQF
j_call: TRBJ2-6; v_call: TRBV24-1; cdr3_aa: ATFPLLSDTQNDANVLT
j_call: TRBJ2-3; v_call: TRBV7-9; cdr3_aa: ASSPTGLAKGTQY
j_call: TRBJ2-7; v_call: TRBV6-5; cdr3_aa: ASSGTGRNYEQY
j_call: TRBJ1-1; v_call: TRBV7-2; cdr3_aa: ASSPGQGFTEAF
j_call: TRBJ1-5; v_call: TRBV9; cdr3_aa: ASSVDSAGGQPQH
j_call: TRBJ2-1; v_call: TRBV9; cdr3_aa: ASSAQIGGPYNEQF
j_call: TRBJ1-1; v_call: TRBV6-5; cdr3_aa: ASSYSTQSTEAF
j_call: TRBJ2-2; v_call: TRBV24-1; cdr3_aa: ATSDLLGDRDTGELF
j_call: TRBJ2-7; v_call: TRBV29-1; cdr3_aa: SVTHSGGSYEQY
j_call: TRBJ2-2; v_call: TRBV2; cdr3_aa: ASSVTGGNTGELF
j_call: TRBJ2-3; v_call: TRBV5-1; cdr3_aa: ASSLPGPASTDTQY
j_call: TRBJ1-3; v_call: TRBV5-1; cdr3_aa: ASSLGQGTGNTIY
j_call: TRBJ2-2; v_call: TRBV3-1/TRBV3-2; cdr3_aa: ASSLIAGANTGELF
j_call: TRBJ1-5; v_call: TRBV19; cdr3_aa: ASRQTGRSNQPQH
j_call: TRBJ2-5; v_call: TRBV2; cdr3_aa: ASSEASRVETQY
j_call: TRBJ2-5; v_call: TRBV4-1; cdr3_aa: ASSRLAGETQY
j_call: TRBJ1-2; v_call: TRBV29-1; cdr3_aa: SVGRENGYT
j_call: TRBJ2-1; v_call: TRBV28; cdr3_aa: ASSRRTRDEQF
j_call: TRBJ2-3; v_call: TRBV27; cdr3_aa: ASSTLRSPTQY
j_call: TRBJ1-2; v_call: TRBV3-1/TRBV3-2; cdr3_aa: ASSSSYSGNGGYT
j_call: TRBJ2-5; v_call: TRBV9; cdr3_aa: ASSVGRLAVQETQY
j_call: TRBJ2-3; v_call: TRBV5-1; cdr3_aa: ASSWSGGTSTDTQY
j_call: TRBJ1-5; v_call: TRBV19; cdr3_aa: ASRGGQGNQPQH
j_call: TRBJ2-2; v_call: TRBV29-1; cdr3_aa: SVEWADRGQPANTGELF
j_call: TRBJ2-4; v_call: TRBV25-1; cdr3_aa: ATIRSGKNIQY
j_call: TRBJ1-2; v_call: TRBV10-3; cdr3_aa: ATTGEAGATYGYT
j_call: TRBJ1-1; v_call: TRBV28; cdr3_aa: ASIARANTEAF
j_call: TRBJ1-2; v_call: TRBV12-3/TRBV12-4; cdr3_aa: ASSLTQGGYT
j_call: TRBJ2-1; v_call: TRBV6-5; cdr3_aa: ASRASGGNEQF
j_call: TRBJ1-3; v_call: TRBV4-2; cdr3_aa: ASSQGRQGSGNTIY
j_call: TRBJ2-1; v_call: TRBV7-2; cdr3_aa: ASSPANWRLDGNEQF
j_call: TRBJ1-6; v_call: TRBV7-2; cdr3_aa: ASSLGAAGGSNSPLH
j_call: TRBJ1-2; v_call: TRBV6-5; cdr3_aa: ASSSFPYGYT
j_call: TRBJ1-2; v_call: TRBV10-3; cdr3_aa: AISGQGAAYT
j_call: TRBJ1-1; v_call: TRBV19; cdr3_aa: ASSIGLGRGNTEAF
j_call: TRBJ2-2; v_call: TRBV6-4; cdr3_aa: ASSTLQGAGELF